One and the same sample provided the 13 T cell receptor beta chains below, sequenced in a study of blood T cells in healthy people across ages. Combining a sample-barcoded 5' primer with a J-beta primer mix, a second PCR ran for roughly 6 to 11 cycles. TCRdb itself ran the 5' RACE reads through MiXCR, one entry per CDR3 protein. The sample yields roughly 800,000 distinct CDR3 sequences, 40% to 65% seen once. Sample: blood. The receptors come from a man aged 80 or over in good health.

This clonotype has a handful of counts. The rearrangement links TRBV11-1 to TRBJ2-1; D gene unclear. V lost 11 bases and J 6 bases, leaving 20 bases between the germline ends. This CDR3 comprises 14 residues. CDR1 and CDR2 (germline): SGHAT, FQDESV (reference sequence). DNA of the CDR3: TGTGCCTCCCTAAGTACCGGTACGGGCAATGAGCAGTTCTTC. It translates to CASLSTGTGNEQFF.

The V call is TRBV4-1, the J call TRBJ1-5; possible D gene TRBD1, 5 bases. Trimming shortened V by 1 base and J by 7 bases, and 14 bases separated the two germline ends. CDR3 length: 15 amino acids. Germline V gene lookup returns CDR1 MGHRA and CDR2 YSYEKL. The CDR3, as DNA: TGCGCCAGCAGCCAAGCCCGGGACTACGGGCAGCCCCAGCATTTT. Translating gives CASSQARDYGQPQHF.

This chain uses TRBV7-2 with TRBJ1-2; perhaps TRBD1 as D (5 bases). This CDR3 contains 11 residues. From germline, CDR1 is SGHTA and CDR2 FQGNSA. Trimming removed 10 bases at V and 4 bases at J, with 10 bases between. This CDR3 is CATRQIYGYTF. Here the CDR3 DNA reads TGTGCCACCAGACAGATCTATGGCTACACCTTC.

CDR3 nucleotide sequence: TGTGCCATCAGTGAGGGCTCGCTAGCGGGGAACAATGAGCAGTTCTTC. Translation: CAISEGSLAGNNEQFF. The genes are TRBV10-3 and TRBJ2-1; TRBD2 agrees at 9 bases. Trimming cost V 2 bases and J 5 bases; bases outside gene matches: 7. The CDR3 is 16 residues long. Looked up from germline, CDR1 is ENHRY and CDR2 is SYGVKD.

This clonotype was found once. V gene TRBV12-3 or TRBV12-4 combines with J gene TRBJ2-1; D may be TRBD1 or TRBD2 (6 bases each). This CDR3 is built from 17 residues. The ends were cut back, 6 bases at V and 0 bases at J, with 18 bases in the middle. CDR3 sequence reads: CASSPGVGLPSYNEQFF. CDR3 bases: TGTGCCAGCAGCCCAGGGGTAGGACTACCCTCCTACAATGAGCAGTTCTTC.

The chain couples TRBV27 to TRBJ2-3, with D perhaps assigned TRBD1 or TRBD2 (6 bases each). Trimming left V 5 bases short and J 14 bases short, with 23 bases between. The germline gives CDR1 MNHEY, CDR2 SMNVEV (reference sequence). The CDR3 loop spans 14 amino acids. CDR3 bases: TGTGCCAGCAGTGTGGAGGGAGAGGACAGATACGCGTATTTT. Encoded protein: CASSVEGEDRYAYF.

This clonotype was counted only a few times. The rearrangement joins TRBV7-2 to TRBJ2-7, with TRBD1 as a possible D gene (6 bases). The CDR3 runs 15 residues. Germline CDR1 reads SGHTA; CDR2 reads FQGNSA. V was clipped by 4 bases and J by 0 bases, with 13 bases between them. The CDR3 DNA is TGTGCCAGCAGCTCCAGGGGCCGGAGCTCCTACGAGCAGTACTTC. Its protein product is CASSSRGRSSYEQYF.

The rearrangement uses TRBV6-6 and TRBJ2-7; TRBD1 is a possible D gene (5 bases). The CDR3 extends over 15 amino acids. Germline-derived CDR1 and CDR2 are MNHNY and SVGAGI (reference sequence). V lost 2 bases to trimming and J lost 0 bases, with 11 bases between them. CDR3 sequence (DNA): TGTGCCAGCAGTTACGACAGATTCCACTCCTACGAGCAGTACTTC. It translates to CASSYDRFHSYEQYF.

The rearrangement uses TRBV20-1 and TRBJ1-2, with 8 bases identical to TRBD1. J lost 7 bases, V lost 6 bases, and 7 bases had no gene match. The germline CDR1 and CDR2 sequences are DFQATT and SNEGSKA (reference sequence). The CDR3 contains 12 residues. The CDR3 is CSAAQGAGGYTF. The CDR3 DNA sequence: TGCAGTGCAGCTCAGGGGGCTGGTGGCTACACCTTC.

The chain combines TRBV12-5 with TRBJ2-5, with TRBD2 matching 11 bases. V was clipped by 6 bases and J by 11 bases; unmatched bases: 14. Germline V gene lookup returns CDR1 LGHNT and CDR2 FRNRAP. The CDR3 length is 15 residues. The DNA for the CDR3 is TGTGCTAGTGGGAATACCGGGACTAGCGGACTGCGGCAGTACTTC. It is translated as CASGNTGTSGLRQYF.

This chain links TRBV7-9 with TRBJ2-1, with 15 bases that match TRBD2. CDR1 is SEHNR, CDR2 FQNEAQ, per germline (reference sequence). The CDR3 is 16 amino acids. Unmatched junction bases numbered 6, after V lost 5 bases and J lost 7 bases. The CDR3 spells CASSPGTSGGINEQFF. Written as DNA, the CDR3 is TGTGCCAGCAGCCCAGGGACTAGCGGGGGGATAAATGAGCAGTTCTTC.

The chain employs TRBV28 and TRBJ2-2; maybe TRBD2 (5 bases). Germline V gives CDR1 MDHEN, CDR2 SYDVKM. Trimming left V 2 bases short and J 6 bases short, with 16 bases between. The CDR3 length is 16 residues. The CDR3 reads CASSLEGTRRAGELFF. The DNA for the CDR3 is TGTGCCAGCAGTTTAGAGGGCACAAGAAGGGCCGGGGAGCTGTTTTTT.

A few counts support this clonotype. The rearrangement uses TRBV10-2 and TRBJ2-6; 10 bases map to TRBD1. V trimming: 6 bases; J trimming: 2 bases; junction bases outside the gene matches: 10. Germline CDR1 and CDR2: WSHSY and SAAADI. This CDR3 has 18 residues. As DNA, the CDR3 is TGCGCCAGCAGCGCCACAAGAGACAGGGGGCCTGGGGCCAACGTCCTGACTTTC. Translation gives CASSATRDRGPGANVLTF.